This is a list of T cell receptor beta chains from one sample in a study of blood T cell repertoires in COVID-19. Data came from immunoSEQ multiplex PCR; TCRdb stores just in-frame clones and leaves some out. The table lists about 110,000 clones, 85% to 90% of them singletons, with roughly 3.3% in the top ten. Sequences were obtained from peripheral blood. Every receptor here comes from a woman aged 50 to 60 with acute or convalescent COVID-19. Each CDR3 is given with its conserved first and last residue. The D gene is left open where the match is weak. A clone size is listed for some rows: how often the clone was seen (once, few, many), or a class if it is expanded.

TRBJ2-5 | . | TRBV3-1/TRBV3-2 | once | CASSPGTPETQYF | TGTGCCAGCAGCCCCGGGACACCGGAGACCCAGTACTTC
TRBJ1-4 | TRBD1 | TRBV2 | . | CASSTGQGLATNEKLFF | TGTGCCAGCAGTACGGGACAGGGCCTTGCAACTAATGAAAAACTGTTTTTT
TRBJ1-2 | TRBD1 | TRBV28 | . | CASRRQGTYTF | TGTGCCAGCAGGAGACAGGGAACCTACACCTTC
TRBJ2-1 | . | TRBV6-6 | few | CASSPSTRSLAHNEQFF | TGTGCCAGCAGTCCTTCGACTAGATCCCTGGCCCACAATGAGCAGTTCTTC
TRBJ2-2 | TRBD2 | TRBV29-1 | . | CSVGGLAVDTGELFF | TGCAGCGTTGGGGGACTAGCGGTAGACACCGGGGAGCTGTTTTTT
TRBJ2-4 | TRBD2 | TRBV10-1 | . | CASRNPPGLAHDIQYF | TGCGCCAGCAGGAATCCTCCGGGACTAGCGCATGACATTCAGTACTTC
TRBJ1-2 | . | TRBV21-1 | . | CASSPVGGQGHGYTF | TGTGCCAGCAGCCCCGTGGGGGGGCAGGGCCATGGCTACACCTTC
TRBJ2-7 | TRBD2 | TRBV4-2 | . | CASSPGLAGYEQYF | TGTGCCAGCAGCCCCGGACTAGCGGGCTACGAGCAGTACTTC
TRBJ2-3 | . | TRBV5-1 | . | CASTPPGSNTQYF | TGCGCCAGCACCCCTCCGGGATCGAATACGCAGTATTTT
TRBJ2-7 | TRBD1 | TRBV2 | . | CASRSDREVYEQYF | TGTGCCAGCAGATCGGACAGGGAGGTGTACGAGCAGTACTTC
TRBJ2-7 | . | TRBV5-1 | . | CASSTSEGQPYEQYF | TGCGCCAGCAGCACCTCGGAGGGACAGCCCTACGAGCAGTACTTC
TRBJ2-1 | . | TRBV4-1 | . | CASSQDGGGNYNEQFF | TGCGCCAGCAGCCAAGACGGCGGCGGGAACTACAATGAGCAGTTCTTC
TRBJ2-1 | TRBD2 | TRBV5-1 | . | CASSLILAGGGNEQFF | TGCGCCAGCAGCTTGATACTAGCGGGAGGGGGGAATGAGCAGTTCTTC
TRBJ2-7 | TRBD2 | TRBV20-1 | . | CSASLRTSGVEQYF | TGCAGTGCTAGTCTGCGAACTAGCGGGGTCGAGCAGTACTTC
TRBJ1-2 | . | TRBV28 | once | CASIPGASFGYTF | TGTGCCAGCATTCCAGGGGCGTCCTTTGGCTACACCTTC
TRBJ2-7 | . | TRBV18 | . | CASSPRQPYEQYF | TGTGCCAGCTCACCGCGGCAGCCCTACGAGCAGTACTTC
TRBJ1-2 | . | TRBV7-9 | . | CASSRPGEGYTF | TGTGCCAGCAGCCGTCCAGGGGAAGGCTACACCTTC
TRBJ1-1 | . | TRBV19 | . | CASIPFIPPGDTEAFF | TGTGCCAGTATCCCTTTCATCCCCCCGGGGGACACTGAAGCTTTCTTT
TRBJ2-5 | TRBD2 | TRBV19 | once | CASRLAGGSEETQYF | TGTGCCAGTAGATTAGCGGGGGGGAGCGAAGAGACCCAGTACTTC
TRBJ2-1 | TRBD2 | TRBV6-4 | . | CASSDSGLARNEQFF | TGTGCCAGCAGTGACTCAGGACTAGCTCGAAATGAGCAGTTCTTC
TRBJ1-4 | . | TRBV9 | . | CASSVGTATNEKLFF | TGTGCCAGCAGCGTAGGTACGGCAACTAATGAAAAACTGTTTTTT
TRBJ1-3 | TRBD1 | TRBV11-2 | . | CASSSTGAGNTIYF | TGTGCCAGCAGCTCTACAGGGGCTGGAAACACCATATATTTT
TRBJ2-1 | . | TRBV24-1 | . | CATSDGGPSSYNEQFF | TGTGCCACCAGTGATGGGGGCCCCAGCTCCTACAATGAGCAGTTCTTC
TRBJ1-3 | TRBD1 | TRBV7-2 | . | CASSLDRDGNTIYF | TGTGCCAGCAGCCTTGACAGGGATGGAAACACCATATATTTT
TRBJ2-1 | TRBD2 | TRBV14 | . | CASSQEVVGLAGRYNEQFF | TGTGCCAGCAGCCAAGAGGTAGTGGGACTAGCGGGACGGTACAATGAGCAGTTCTTC
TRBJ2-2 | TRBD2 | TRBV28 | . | CASRIAGKNTGELFF | TGTGCCAGCAGAATAGCGGGAAAGAACACCGGGGAGCTGTTTTTT
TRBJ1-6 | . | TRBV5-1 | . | CASSFGGGGRNNSPLHF | TGCGCCAGCAGCTTCGGCGGGGGGGGCAGAAATAATTCACCCCTCCACTTT
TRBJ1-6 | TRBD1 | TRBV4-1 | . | CASSRDREMSYNSPLHF | TGCGCCAGCAGCCGGGACAGGGAGATGTCCTATAATTCACCCCTCCACTTT
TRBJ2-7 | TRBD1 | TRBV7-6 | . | CASSLDRTGATYEQYF | TGTGCCAGCAGCTTAGATAGGACAGGGGCCACGTATGAGCAGTACTTC
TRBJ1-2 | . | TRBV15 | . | CATSRDGGRGGYTF | TGTGCCACCAGCAGAGACGGGGGGCGCGGAGGCTACACCTTC
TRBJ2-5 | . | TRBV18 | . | CASSPLGGETQYF | TGTGCCAGCTCACCACTGGGAGGAGAGACCCAGTACTTC
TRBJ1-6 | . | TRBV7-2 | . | CASKGGGTNSPLHF | TGTGCCAGCAAGGGGGGAGGGACAAATTCACCCCTCCACTTT